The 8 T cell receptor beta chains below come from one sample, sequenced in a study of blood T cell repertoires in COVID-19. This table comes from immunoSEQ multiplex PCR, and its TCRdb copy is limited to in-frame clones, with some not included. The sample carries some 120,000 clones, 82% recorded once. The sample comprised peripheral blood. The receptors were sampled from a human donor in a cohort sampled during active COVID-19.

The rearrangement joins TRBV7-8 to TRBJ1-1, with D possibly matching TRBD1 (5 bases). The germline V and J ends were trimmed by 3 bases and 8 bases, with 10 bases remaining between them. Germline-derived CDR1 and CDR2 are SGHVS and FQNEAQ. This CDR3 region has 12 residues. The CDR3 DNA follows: TGTGCCAGCAGCTTTGTTCGGGGGGAAGCTTTCTTT. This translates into CASSFVRGEAFF.

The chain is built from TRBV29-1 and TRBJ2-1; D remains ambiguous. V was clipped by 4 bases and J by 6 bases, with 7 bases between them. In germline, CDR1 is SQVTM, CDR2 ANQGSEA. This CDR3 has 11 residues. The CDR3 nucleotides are TGCAGCGTTGGTTGGAGCAATGAGCAGTTCTTC. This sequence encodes CSVGWSNEQFF.

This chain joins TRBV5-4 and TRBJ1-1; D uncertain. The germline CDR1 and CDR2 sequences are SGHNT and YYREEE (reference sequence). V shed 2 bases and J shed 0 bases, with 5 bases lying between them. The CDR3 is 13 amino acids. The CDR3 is CASSFGMNTEAFF. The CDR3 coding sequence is TGTGCCAGCAGCTTCGGGATGAACACTGAAGCTTTCTTT. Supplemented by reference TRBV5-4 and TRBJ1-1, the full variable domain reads ETGVTQSPTHLIKTRGQQVTLRCSSQSGHNTVSWYQQALGQGPQFIFQYYREEENGRGNFPPRFSGLQFPNYSSELNVNALELDDSALYLCASSFGMNTEAFFGQGTRLTVV.

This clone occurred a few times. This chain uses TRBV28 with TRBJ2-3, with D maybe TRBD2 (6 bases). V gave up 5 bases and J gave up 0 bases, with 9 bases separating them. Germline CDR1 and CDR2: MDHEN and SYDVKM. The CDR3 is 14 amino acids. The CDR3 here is CASSLGTSTDTQYF. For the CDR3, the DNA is TGTGCCAGCAGTCTTGGGACTAGCACAGATACGCAGTATTTT.

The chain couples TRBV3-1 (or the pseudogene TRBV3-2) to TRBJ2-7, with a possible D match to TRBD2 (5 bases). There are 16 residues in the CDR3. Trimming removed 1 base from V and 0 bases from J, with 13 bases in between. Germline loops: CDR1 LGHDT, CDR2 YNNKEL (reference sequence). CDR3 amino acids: CASSQGSLAFSYEQYF. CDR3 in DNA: TGTGCCAGCAGCCAAGGAAGCCTAGCTTTCTCCTACGAGCAGTACTTC.

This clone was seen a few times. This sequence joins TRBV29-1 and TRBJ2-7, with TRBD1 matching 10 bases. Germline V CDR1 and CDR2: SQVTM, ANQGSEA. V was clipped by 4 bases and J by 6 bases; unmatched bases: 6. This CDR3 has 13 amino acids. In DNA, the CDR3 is TGCAGCGTTGTATGGGACAGGGGATCCGAGCAGTACTTC. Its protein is CSVVWDRGSEQYF.

CDR3 amino acids: CASASGTAHSYEQYF. The DNA of the CDR3 is TGCGCCAGCGCCTCCGGGACAGCCCACTCCTACGAGCAGTACTTC. The V call is TRBV5-1, the J call TRBJ2-7, with 7 nucleotides matching TRBD1. This CDR3 spans 15 amino acids. V shed 7 bases, J shed 0 bases, and the junction held 10 bases outside the gene matches. The V gene's germline CDR1 is SGHRS and CDR2 YFSETQ.

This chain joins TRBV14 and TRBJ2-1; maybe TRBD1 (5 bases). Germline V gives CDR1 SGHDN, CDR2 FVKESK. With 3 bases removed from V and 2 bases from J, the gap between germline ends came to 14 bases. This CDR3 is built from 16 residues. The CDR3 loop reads CASSHALQGPYNEQFF. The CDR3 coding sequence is TGTGCCAGCAGCCATGCCCTGCAGGGCCCCTACAATGAGCAGTTCTTC.